The sequence of this T cell receptor beta chain was determined in a study of blood T cell repertoires in COVID-19. With 5 bases clipped from V and 8 bases from J, the junction kept 4 bases outside the gene matches. From germline, CDR1 is SGHVS and CDR2 FNYEAQ. CDR3 length: 14 amino acids. This clone has a single count. Authors' data handling: Reference gene primer amplification gave nucleated cell count estimates. Generated by immunoSEQ multiplex PCR, the TCRdb table keeps only in-frame clones and is missing some. V, J and clone size are those of that table, while D and trimming were read from the DNA. The sample yields around 250,000 clones, roughly four fifths seen once.

The sequence was obtained from an elderly woman with acute or convalescent COVID-19. Sequenced sample: peripheral blood. This chain connects TRBV7-6 to TRBJ1-6; TRBD1 aligns across 9 bases. CDR3 in amino acids: CASSKTGGYSPLHF. The DNA of the CDR3 is TGTGCCAGCAGCAAGACAGGGGGATATTCACCCCTCCACTTT.